This T cell receptor beta chain was captured by sequencing in a study of Ad26.COV2.S vaccination and SARS-CoV-2 variants. Method: immunoSEQ multiplex PCR; TCRdb's copy keeps in-frame clones and lacks some. The repertoire includes 430,000 or so clones, 90% of them detected once, and 10% to 15% sits in the top ten. Treatment of the sample: over 15 received Ad26.COV2.S at low or high dose, single or two shots; several received placebo; per-sample allocation not given. Repertoires come from day 63 after the first vaccine or placebo injection. It was an adult aged 18-55 years in Boston who was the donor. This CDR3 is 19 amino acids long.

The origin of this receptor is a person between 18 and 59 years old who received the Ad26.COV2.S COVID-19 vaccine or a placebo. The starting material was peripheral blood, obtained in a trial of Ad26.COV2.S vaccine versus placebo. The chain couples TRBV21-1 to TRBJ2-2; the listed D gene, TRBD1, was not tested against the DNA. TRBV21-1 represents a pseudogene. The CDR3 spells CASSRGDSPPGRRIGELFF. The DNA for the CDR3 is TGTGCCAGCAGCAGGGGGGACAGCCCTCCCGGGCGAAGGATCGGGGAGCTGTTTTTT.